The source of this T cell receptor beta chain is a study of blood T cell repertoires in COVID-19. Study at large: Spain, Italy and the United States supplied samples that represented acute and convalescent COVID-19. Sources were T cells, B-cell-depleted T cells, or PBMCs; the material itself was cDNA or gDNA.

Germline V gene sequence: CDR1 GTSNPN, CDR2 SVGIG (reference sequence). With 3 bases removed from V and 5 bases from J, the gap between germline ends came to 19 bases. CDR3 length: 15 residues. Study processing details: From reference gene primer amplification, estimates of nucleated cell counts were derived. This table comes from immunoSEQ multiplex PCR, and its TCRdb copy is limited to in-frame clones, with some not included. V, J and clone size reflect that table, while D and trimming were determined from the DNA. The sample holds fewer than 85,000 clones, around 80% seen once. V and J are TRBV30 and TRBJ2-5; possible D gene TRBD2, 6 bases. The clonotype comes from a woman aged 55-70 years with acute or convalescent COVID-19. What was sequenced was peripheral blood. CDR3 residues: CAWRGGSGTHETQYF. CDR3 bases: TGTGCCTGGAGAGGAGGGTCTGGGACCCACGAGACCCAGTACTTC. The variable domain in full, with the rest retrieved from reference TRBV30 and TRBJ2-5, is SQTIHQWPATLVQPVGSPLSLECTVEGTSNPNLYWYRQAAGRGLQLLFYSVGIGQISSEVPQNLSASRPQDRQFILSSKKLLLSDSGFYLCAWRGGSGTHETQYFGPGTRLLVL.